Sequencing of this TCR beta chain was carried out in a study of regulatory T cells in long-lasting Graves disease. Overall study: Recently diagnosed Graves' patients had received antithyroid drugs for under 3 months.

Time point defined: newly diagnosed GD, antithyroid drugs for less than 3 months. The TCR library was made from RNA that had been extracted from PBMCs in TRIzol. The table lists this clonotype with many counts. Building the TCR beta libraries relied on iRepertoire HTBI primers, and CDR3 regions underwent Arm-PCR. TCRdb fed the multiplex PCR reads into MiXCR, producing one record per CDR3 protein. Of approximately 210,000 distinct CDR3 sequences listed, about 18% are singletons. V shed 6 bases, J shed 5 bases, and the junction held 5 bases outside the gene matches. Per germline, CDR1 MNHNS and CDR2 SASEGT. The CDR3 is made up of 14 amino acids.

This receptor was obtained from a female donor with Graves disease. V and J are TRBV6-1 and TRBJ2-1; 9 nucleotides match TRBD2. Specimen: peripheral blood mononuclear cells (PBMCs), collected at new diagnosis, from a patient treated with antithyroid drugs. The CDR3 here is CASSGTSFDNEQFF. Here the CDR3 DNA reads TGTGCCAGCAGCGGGACTAGCTTCGACAATGAGCAGTTCTTC.